This T cell receptor (beta chain) was retrieved from a study of human T cells and chemical hapten exposure. Study conclusions and caveats: Expanded TCRs grouped into significantly more large CDR3 similarity clusters than controls produced.

Worth noting for this clonotype: Its antigen is as yet unknown.

Stated time point: pre-sensitization, week 0. Indicated treatment: therapeutic diphenylcyclopropenone sensitization with weekly scalp DPC. Non-pregnant alopecia patients aged 18 to 70, suitable for DPC therapy. Library preparation tagged each individual cDNA molecule with a unique molecular identifier. Per the original methods: 90,000 to 100,000 TCRs per sample was the median, with a range of about 23,224 to 750,000. One entry per CDR3 protein results from TCRdb running MiXCR on the RACE reads. TCRdb, not the authors, supplied the V and J calls. Among approximately 370,000 distinct CDR3 sequences, around 5.5% were seen once, and the ten largest hold around 8%. From germline, CDR1 is SQVTM and CDR2 ANQGSEA. With 0 bases clipped from V and 4 bases from J, the junction kept 4 bases outside the gene matches. The CDR3 spans 14 residues.

This TCR came from a woman in her late teens or twenties with alopecia areata. Some clones in this sample may be carry-over from other donors' samples. This specimen was whole blood, taken in connection with sensitization to the hapten diphenylcyclopropenone (DPC). This sequence joins TRBV29-1 and TRBJ2-7, with 9 bases identical to TRBD1. The CDR3 is CSVEERQGGYEQYF. The CDR3 region has the DNA TGCAGCGTTGAAGAGAGACAGGGGGGGTACGAGCAGTACTTC.